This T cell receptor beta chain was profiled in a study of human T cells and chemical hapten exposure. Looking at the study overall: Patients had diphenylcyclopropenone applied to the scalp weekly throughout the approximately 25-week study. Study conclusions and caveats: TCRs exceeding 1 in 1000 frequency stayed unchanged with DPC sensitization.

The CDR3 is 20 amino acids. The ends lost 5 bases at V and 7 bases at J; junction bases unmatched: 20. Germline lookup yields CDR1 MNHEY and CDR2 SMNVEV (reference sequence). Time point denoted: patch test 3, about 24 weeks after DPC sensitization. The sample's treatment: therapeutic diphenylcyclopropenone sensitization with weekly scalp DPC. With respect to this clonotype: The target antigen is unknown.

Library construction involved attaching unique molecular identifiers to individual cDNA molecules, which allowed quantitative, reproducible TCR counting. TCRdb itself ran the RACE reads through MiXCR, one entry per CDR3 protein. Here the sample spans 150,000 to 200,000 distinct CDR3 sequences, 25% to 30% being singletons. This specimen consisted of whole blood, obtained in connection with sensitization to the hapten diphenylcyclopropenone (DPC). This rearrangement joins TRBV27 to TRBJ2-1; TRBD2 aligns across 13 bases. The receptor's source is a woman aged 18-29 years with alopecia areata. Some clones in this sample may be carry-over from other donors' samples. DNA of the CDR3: TGTGCCAGCAGTCTCCCCAGGACTAGCGGGAGTCCAAAGAGGGGGAATGAGCAGTTCTTC. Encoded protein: CASSLPRTSGSPKRGNEQFF.